The 18 T cell receptor beta chains listed next were all sequenced from one sample in a study of cytomegalovirus exposure and HLA in healthy donors (dated by TCRdb to the late 2010s). The library was made by the immunoSEQ multiplex PCR assay. For the multiplex PCR, a mixture combining 60 forward primers for TCR Vbeta segments and 13 reverse primers for TCR Jbeta segments was used. As stored in TCRdb, this immuneACCESS dataset retains in-frame rearrangements with V and J assigned. A fraction of the clones does not appear; measured against another copy, unresolved V genes explain less than half of the discrepancy, and the remainder lacks a known reason. For this sample there are fewer than 150,000 clones; approximately 79% appear just once. The ten largest make up roughly 15% of the sample. The sequencing input was PBMCs. All receptors derive from a man aged 45 to 65 in good health and CMV-seropositive.

This chain joins TRBV11-2 and TRBJ1-2; 7 bases fit TRBD1. J lost 1 base, V lost 4 bases, and 6 bases had no gene match. CDR3 length: 15 amino acids. The germline V gene encodes CDR1 SGHAT and CDR2 FQNNGV. Here the CDR3 reads CASSSGTAVNYGYTF. DNA of the CDR3: TGTGCCAGCAGCTCCGGGACAGCAGTTAACTATGGCTACACCTTC.

This clone was picked up a small number of times. V and J are TRBV11-3 and TRBJ2-5; 7 bases agree with TRBD1. Germline CDR1 reads SGHNT; CDR2 reads YENEEA. V lost 6 bases, J lost 2 bases, and 6 bases stayed unmatched. The CDR3 runs 14 residues. This CDR3 is CASSQRTGQETQYF. CDR3 in DNA: TGTGCCAGCAGTCAACGGACAGGTCAAGAGACCCAGTACTTC.

This CDR3 reads CASRSGGGYNEQFF. The CDR3 DNA reads as TGCGCCAGCCGTTCGGGAGGCGGCTACAATGAGCAGTTCTTC. This sequence joins TRBV5-1 and TRBJ2-1, with 7 positions matching TRBD2. The CDR3 has 14 residues. Germline CDR1 reads SGHRS; CDR2 reads YFSETQ. V gave up 7 bases and J gave up 3 bases; unmatched junction bases: 7.

V usage is TRBV4-2 and J usage is TRBJ2-5; 11 positions agree with TRBD2. The CDR3 has 19 residues. The germline V gene encodes CDR1 LGHNA and CDR2 YNFKEQ. V lost 4 bases and J lost 3; bases outside the gene matches: 16. In DNA, the CDR3 is TGTGCCAGCAGCCCCCTCTCCCTCCTACTAGCGGGAGCGGAAGAGACCCAGTACTTC. Translated: CASSPLSLLLAGAEETQYF.

V gene TRBV13 combines with J gene TRBJ2-1, with 11 bases matching TRBD2. The germline CDR1 and CDR2 sequences are PRHDT and FYEKMQ (reference sequence). Germline trimming cut 5 bases from V and 8 bases from J; bases unmatched to any gene: 8. The CDR3 has 15 residues. The CDR3 here is CASSLLAGGLDEQFF. The CDR3 DNA sequence: TGTGCCAGCAGCCTTTTAGCGGGAGGGCTCGATGAGCAGTTCTTC.

The chain has TRBV18 and TRBJ2-1; 13 bases are shared with TRBD2. The CDR3 has 20 residues. The germline gives CDR1 KGHSH, CDR2 LQKENI. The V and J ends lost 3 bases and 7 bases, in that order; junction bases with no gene match: 18. CDR3 sequence (DNA): TGTGCCAGCTCACCGAGAAGGACTAGCGGGGGAACCACTTCAGGTAATGAGCAGTTCTTC. This translates into CASSPRRTSGGTTSGNEQFF.

Concerning this clone itself: The junction and the germline gene differ at one end; a read error may be behind it. The J gene is TRBJ2-3, the V gene TRBV7-9; no clear D gene. The V gene's germline CDR1 is SEHNR and CDR2 FQNEAQ (reference sequence). This CDR3 has 12 residues. The CDR3 loop is CASSLEPDTQYF. For the CDR3, the DNA is TGTGCCAGCAGTTTAGAGCCAGATACGCAGTATTTT.

The CDR3 sequence is CASSPLAAPSTDTQYF. The CDR3 nucleotides are TGTGCCAGCTCACCATTGGCGGCGCCGAGCACAGATACGCAGTATTTT. The V gene is TRBV18, the J gene TRBJ2-3; no clear D. Germline V gene sequence: CDR1 KGHSH, CDR2 LQKENI. This CDR3 has 16 amino acids. The V end lost 2 bases, the J end lost 0 bases, and 12 bases lay between the germline ends.

In its sample, this clone was seen once. This chain joins TRBV5-1 and TRBJ2-1; tentative D call: TRBD2 (6 bases). This CDR3 spans 13 amino acids. The germline V gene has CDR1 SGHRS and CDR2 YFSETQ. V was shortened by 1 base and J by 14 bases, with 16 bases between the two germline ends. The CDR3 nucleotides are TGCGCCAGCAGCTTGAAAGGGGCTTCGGGAGAGTTCTTC. As protein: CASSLKGASGEFF.

This clone was counted between two and nine times. This chain connects TRBV5-1 to TRBJ2-2, with 9 bases matching TRBD2. Germline CDR1 SGHRS, CDR2 YFSETQ. The trim removed 3 bases at V and 2 bases at J, leaving 11 bases unmatched. The CDR3 runs to 18 residues. The CDR3 region has the DNA TGCGCCAGCAGCTCGCTCCCGGCGACTAGCGGTAACACCGGGGAGCTGTTTTTT. Its protein product is CASSSLPATSGNTGELFF.

A few counts support this clone. V is TRBV15 and J is TRBJ2-7, with 11 bases lining up with TRBD1. V shed 1 base and J 2 bases; nucleotides not matched to a gene: 4. The CDR3 spans 16 residues. Germline V gene lookup returns CDR1 LNHNV and CDR2 YYDKDF (reference sequence). CDR3 loop: CATSRVGQGGAYEQYF. CDR3 nucleotides: TGTGCCACCAGCAGAGTGGGACAGGGGGGGGCCTACGAGCAGTACTTC.

The chain uses TRBV5-6 and TRBJ1-4, with TRBD1 identical over 8 bases. CDR1 is SGHDT and CDR2 is YYEEEE in the germline V gene. This CDR3 spans 13 amino acids. The V and J ends lost 2 bases and 7 bases, in that order; junction bases with no gene match: 1. The CDR3 reads CASSLTGGEKLFF. The CDR3 region has the DNA TGTGCCAGCAGCTTAACAGGGGGTGAAAAACTGTTTTTT.

This clone was found a few times. Other DNA sequences in this sample translate to the same CDR3. The chain recombines TRBV5-1 with TRBJ2-3; 7 bases agree with TRBD1. Germline loops: CDR1 SGHRS, CDR2 YFSETQ. V lost 0 bases, J lost 5 bases, and 3 bases stayed unmatched. The CDR3 runs to 14 residues. This CDR3 is CASSLDRGRDTQYF. CDR3 sequence (DNA): TGCGCCAGCAGCTTGGACAGGGGAAGAGATACGCAGTATTTT.

This chain connects TRBV6-5 to TRBJ1-2; D not certain. Deletions cut 7 bases from V and 9 bases from J, with 18 bases between. The CDR3 length is 13 residues. CDR1 and CDR2 from the germline V gene are MNHEY and SVGAGI. CDR3 DNA: TGTGCCAGCACCGCTTCCGGGGAGTCTAGCTACACCTTC. Translated, it gives CASTASGESSYTF.

The chain employs TRBV11-2 and TRBJ2-7; possibly TRBD2 for D (6 bases). CDR1 and CDR2 (germline): SGHAT, FQNNGV. CDR3 length equals 13 residues. The V end lost 3 bases, the J end lost 2 bases, and 8 bases lay between the germline ends. CDR3 bases: TGTGCCAGCAGCTTCGGGGGTCCCTACGAGCAGTACTTC. It translates to CASSFGGPYEQYF.

The chain has TRBV10-2 and TRBJ1-3; D call uncertain. The CDR3 loop spans 13 amino acids. Germline CDR1 WSHSY, CDR2 SAAADI. Trimming removed 7 bases at V and 2 bases at J, with 9 bases between. The chain's CDR3 is CASKVEAGNTIYF. CDR3 coding DNA: TGCGCCAGCAAGGTGGAGGCTGGAAACACCATATATTTT.

This chain uses TRBV28 with TRBJ2-6; 7 positions match TRBD1. This CDR3 has 16 residues. Germline lookup yields CDR1 MDHEN and CDR2 SYDVKM. Unmatched junction bases numbered 7, after V lost 7 bases and J lost 1 base. The CDR3 protein is CASKEQGQSGANVLTF. In nucleotides, the CDR3 is TGTGCCAGCAAAGAACAGGGGCAGTCTGGGGCCAACGTCCTGACTTTC.

The genes are TRBV19 and TRBJ2-7; 8 bases are a match to TRBD2. The CDR3 contains 15 residues. Germline CDR1 reads LNHDA; CDR2 reads SQIVND (reference sequence). The trim removed 5 bases at V and 0 bases at J, leaving 6 bases unmatched. CDR3 residues: CASSRTSGSSYEQYF. CDR3 bases: TGTGCCAGTAGTCGAACCAGCGGGAGCTCCTACGAGCAGTACTTC.